This T cell receptor (beta chain) was found in a study of cytomegalovirus exposure and HLA in healthy donors. In regard to this clone: Its target is unknown.

The study's findings and limits: Donors were assumed by presence/absence analyses to have roughly uniform sequencing depth.

60 Vbeta and 13 Jbeta primers were used in PCR. Authors' methods: Later work found approximately 80 million unique TCR beta chains, with 10 million to 14 million shared. Generated by immunoSEQ multiplex PCR, the TCRdb table keeps only in-frame clones and is missing some. Clone size and V and J calls were adopted from that table, with D and trimming inferred from the DNA. The repertoire holds around 190,000 clones, with roughly 10% as singletons. The CDR3 totals 16 residues. Germline V gene sequence: CDR1 SGDLS, CDR2 YYNGEE. V lost 5 bases to trimming and J lost 2 bases; unmatched junction nucleotides: 9.

The chain links TRBV9 to TRBJ2-1; 8 bases are shared with TRBD2. This clonotype was sampled from a woman aged 25 to 39 in good health and CMV-seropositive. Sequences were obtained from PBMCs. The DNA of the CDR3 is TGTGCCAGCAGGGGCCCTCAGCGGGAGCCCTACAATGAGCAGTTCTTC. Its translation: CASRGPQREPYNEQFF. The entire variable domain, with the rest obtained from reference TRBV9 and TRBJ2-1, is as follows: DSGVTQTPKHLITATGQRVTLRCSPRSGDLSVYWYQQSLDQGLQFLIQYYNGEERAKGNILERFSAQQFPDLHSELNLSSLELGDSALYFCASRGPQREPYNEQFFGPGTRLTVL.